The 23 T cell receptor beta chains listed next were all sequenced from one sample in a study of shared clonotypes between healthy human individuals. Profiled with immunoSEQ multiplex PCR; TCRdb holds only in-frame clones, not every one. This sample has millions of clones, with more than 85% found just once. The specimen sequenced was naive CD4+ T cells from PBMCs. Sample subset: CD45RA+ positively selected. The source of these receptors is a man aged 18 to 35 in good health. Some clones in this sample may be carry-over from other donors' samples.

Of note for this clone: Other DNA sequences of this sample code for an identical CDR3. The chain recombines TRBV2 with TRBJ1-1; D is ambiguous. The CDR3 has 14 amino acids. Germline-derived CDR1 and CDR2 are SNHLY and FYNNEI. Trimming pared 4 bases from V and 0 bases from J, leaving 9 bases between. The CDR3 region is CASSGPGMNTEAFF. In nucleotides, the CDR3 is TGTGCCAGCAGTGGCCCGGGGATGAACACTGAAGCTTTCTTT.

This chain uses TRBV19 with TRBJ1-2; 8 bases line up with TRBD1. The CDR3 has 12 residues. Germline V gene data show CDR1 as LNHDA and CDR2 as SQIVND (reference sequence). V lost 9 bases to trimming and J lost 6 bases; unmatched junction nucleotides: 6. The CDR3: CASGQGAHGYTF. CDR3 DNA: TGTGCCAGCGGGCAGGGGGCCCATGGCTACACCTTC.

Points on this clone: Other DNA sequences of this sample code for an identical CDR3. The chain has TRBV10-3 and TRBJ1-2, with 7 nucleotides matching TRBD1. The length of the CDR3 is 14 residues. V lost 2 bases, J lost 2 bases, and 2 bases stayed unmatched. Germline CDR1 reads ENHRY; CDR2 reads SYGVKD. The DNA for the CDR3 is TGTGCCATCAGTGAGAAACAGGGGAACTATGGCTACACCTTC. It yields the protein CAISEKQGNYGYTF.

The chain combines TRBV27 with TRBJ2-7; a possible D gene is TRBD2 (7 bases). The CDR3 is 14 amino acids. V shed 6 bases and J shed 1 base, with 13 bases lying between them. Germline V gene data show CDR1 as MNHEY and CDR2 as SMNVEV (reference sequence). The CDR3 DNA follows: TGTGCCAGCAGCGAGGCGGGGGCATCCTACGAGCAGTACTTC. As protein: CASSEAGASYEQYF.

The CDR3 nucleotides read TGTGCCAGCTCACCAACATCACTTGAGACCTACAATGAGCAGTTCTTC. Protein sequence: CASSPTSLETYNEQFF. The rearrangement links TRBV18 to TRBJ2-1; D not certain. The CDR3 runs 16 residues. Trimming removed 2 bases at V and 2 bases at J, with 13 bases between. CDR1 and CDR2 from the germline V gene are KGHSH and LQKENI.

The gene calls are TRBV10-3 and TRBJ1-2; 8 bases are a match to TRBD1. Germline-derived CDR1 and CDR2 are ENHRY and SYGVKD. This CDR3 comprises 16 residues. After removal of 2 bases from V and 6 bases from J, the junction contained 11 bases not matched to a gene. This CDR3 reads CAISEQFRAGGDGYTF. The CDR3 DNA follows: TGTGCCATCAGTGAGCAGTTTCGCGCAGGGGGCGATGGCTACACCTTC.

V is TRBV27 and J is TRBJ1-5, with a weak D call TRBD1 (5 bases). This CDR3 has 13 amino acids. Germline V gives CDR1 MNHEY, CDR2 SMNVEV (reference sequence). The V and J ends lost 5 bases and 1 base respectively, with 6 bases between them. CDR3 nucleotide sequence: TGTGCCAGCAGTAGACAGAGCAATCAGCCCCAGCATTTT. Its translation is CASSRQSNQPQHF.

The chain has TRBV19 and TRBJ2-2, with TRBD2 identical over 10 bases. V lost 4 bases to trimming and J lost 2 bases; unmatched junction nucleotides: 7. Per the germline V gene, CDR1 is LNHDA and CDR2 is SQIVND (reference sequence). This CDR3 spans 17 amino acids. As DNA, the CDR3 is TGTGCCAGTAGTAAGCCTAGCGGGAGACCTAACACCGGGGAGCTGTTTTTT. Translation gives CASSKPSGRPNTGELFF.

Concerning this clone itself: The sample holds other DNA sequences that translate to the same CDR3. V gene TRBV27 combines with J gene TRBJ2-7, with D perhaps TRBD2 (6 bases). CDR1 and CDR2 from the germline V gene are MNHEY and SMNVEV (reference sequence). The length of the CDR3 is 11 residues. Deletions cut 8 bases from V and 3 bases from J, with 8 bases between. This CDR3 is CASGRDYEQYF. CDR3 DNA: TGTGCCAGCGGGCGGGACTACGAGCAGTACTTC.

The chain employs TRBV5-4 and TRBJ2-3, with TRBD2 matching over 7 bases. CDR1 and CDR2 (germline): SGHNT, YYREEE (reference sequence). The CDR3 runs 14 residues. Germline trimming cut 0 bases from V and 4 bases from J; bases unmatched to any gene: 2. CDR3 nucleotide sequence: TGTGCCAGCAGCTTGGAACTAGCGTCAGATACGCAGTATTTT. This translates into CASSLELASDTQYF.

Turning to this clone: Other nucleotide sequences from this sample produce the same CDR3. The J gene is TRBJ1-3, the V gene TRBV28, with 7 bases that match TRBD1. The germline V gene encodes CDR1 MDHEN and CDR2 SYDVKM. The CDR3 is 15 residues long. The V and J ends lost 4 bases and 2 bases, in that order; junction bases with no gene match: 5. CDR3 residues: CASSSPQGAGNTIYF. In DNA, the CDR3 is TGTGCCAGCAGTTCCCCTCAGGGGGCTGGAAACACCATATATTTT.

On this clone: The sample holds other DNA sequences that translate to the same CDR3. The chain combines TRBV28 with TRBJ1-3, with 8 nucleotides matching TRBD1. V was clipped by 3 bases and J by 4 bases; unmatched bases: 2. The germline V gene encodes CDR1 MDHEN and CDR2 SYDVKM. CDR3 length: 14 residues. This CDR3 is CASSFGDRGNTIYF. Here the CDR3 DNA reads TGTGCCAGCAGTTTCGGGGACAGGGGAAACACCATATATTTT.

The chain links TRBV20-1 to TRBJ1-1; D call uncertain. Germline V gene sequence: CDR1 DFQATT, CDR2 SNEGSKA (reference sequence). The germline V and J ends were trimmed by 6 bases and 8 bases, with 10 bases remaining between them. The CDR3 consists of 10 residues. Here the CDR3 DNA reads TGCAGTGCGCTAGAGGTCGAAGCTTTCTTT. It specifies CSALEVEAFF.

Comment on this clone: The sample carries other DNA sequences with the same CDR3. The CDR3 sequence: CAWSGYNEQFF. The CDR3 DNA reads TGTGCCTGGAGCGGGTACAATGAGCAGTTCTTC. The rearrangement uses TRBV30 and TRBJ2-1; D is unclear. This CDR3 is 11 amino acids long. CDR1 GTSNPN and CDR2 SVGIG come from the germline V gene (reference sequence). V was cut by 3 bases and J by 4 bases, with 4 bases left in between.

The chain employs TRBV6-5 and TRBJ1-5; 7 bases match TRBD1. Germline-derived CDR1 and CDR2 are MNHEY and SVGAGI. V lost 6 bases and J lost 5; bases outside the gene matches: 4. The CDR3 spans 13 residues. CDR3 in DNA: TGTGCCAGCAGGGGACAGACCGATCAGCCCCAGCATTTT. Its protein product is CASRGQTDQPQHF.

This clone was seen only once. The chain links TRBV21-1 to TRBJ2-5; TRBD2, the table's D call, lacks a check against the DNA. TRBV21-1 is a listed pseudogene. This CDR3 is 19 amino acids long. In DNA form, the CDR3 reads TGTGCCAGCAGCAAAACCGGGACTAGCCACCCAAACCGCAGGGAGACCCAGTACTTC. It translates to CASSKTGTSHPNRRETQYF.

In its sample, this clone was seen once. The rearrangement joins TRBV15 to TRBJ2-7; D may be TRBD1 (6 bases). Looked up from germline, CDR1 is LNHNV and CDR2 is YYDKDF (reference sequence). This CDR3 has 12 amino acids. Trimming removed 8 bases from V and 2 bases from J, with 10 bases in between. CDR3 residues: CATATGTYEQYF. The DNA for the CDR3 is TGTGCCACCGCAACAGGGACCTACGAGCAGTACTTC.

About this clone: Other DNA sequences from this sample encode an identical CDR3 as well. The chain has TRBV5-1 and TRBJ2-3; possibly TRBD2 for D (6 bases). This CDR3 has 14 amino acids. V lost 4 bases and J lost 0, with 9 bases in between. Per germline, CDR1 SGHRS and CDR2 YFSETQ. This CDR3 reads CASSRGTSTDTQYF. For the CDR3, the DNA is TGCGCCAGCAGCCGGGGGACTAGCACAGATACGCAGTATTTT.

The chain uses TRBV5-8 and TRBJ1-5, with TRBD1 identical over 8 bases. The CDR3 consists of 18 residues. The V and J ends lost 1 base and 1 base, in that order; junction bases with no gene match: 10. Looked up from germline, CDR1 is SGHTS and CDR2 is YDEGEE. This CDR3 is CASSLWQGAEQSNQPQHF. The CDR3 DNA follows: TGTGCCAGCAGCTTGTGGCAGGGGGCAGAGCAGAGCAATCAGCCCCAGCATTTT.

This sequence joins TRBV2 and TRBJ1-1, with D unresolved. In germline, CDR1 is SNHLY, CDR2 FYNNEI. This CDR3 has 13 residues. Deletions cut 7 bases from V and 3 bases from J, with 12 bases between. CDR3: CASINPLDTEAFF. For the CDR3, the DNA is TGTGCCAGCATCAACCCCCTGGACACTGAAGCTTTCTTT.

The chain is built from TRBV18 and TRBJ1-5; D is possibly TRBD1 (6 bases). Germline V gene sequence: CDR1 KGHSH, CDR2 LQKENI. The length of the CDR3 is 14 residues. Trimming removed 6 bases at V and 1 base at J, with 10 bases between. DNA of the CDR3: TGTGCCAGCTCTGAGGGGGAAAGCAATCAGCCCCAGCATTTT. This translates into CASSEGESNQPQHF.

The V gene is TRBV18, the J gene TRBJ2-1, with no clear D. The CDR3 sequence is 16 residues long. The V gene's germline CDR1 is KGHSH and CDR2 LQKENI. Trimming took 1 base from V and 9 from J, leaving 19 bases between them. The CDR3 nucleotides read TGTGCCAGCTCACCACGCGTGGCGGCGGTTACGGGTGAGCAGTTCTTC. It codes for CASSPRVAAVTGEQFF.

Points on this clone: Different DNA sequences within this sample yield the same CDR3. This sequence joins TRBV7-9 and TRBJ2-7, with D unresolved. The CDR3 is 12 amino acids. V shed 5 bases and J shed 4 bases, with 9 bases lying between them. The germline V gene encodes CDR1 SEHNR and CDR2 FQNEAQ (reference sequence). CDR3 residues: CASSVGTYEQYF. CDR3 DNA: TGTGCCAGCAGCGTAGGCACATACGAGCAGTACTTC.